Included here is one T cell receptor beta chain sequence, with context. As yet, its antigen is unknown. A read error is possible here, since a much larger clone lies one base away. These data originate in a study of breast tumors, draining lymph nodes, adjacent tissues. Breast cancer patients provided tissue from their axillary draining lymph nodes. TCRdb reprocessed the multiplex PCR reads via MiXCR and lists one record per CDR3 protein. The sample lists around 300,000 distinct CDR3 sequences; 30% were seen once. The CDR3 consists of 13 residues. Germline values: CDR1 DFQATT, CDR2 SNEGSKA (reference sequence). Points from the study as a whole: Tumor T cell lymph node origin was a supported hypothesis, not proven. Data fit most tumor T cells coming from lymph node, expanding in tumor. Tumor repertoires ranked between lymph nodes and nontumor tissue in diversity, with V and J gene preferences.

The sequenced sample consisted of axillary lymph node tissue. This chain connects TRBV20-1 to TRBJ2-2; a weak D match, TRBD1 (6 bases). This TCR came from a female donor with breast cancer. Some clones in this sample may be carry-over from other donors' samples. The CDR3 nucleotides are TGCAGTGCTAGACAGGGGCCCACCGGGGAGCTGTGTTTT. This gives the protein CSARQGPTGELCF.